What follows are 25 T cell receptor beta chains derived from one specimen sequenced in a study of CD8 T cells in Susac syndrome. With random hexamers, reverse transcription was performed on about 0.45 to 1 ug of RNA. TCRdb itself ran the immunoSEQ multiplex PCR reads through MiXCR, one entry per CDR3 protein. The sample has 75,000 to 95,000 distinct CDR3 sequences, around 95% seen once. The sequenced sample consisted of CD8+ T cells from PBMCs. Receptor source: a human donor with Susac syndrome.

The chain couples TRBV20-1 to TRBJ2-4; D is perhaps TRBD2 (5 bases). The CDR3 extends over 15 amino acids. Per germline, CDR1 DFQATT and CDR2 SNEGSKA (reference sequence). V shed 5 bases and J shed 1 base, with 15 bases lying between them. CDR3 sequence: CSASTPRRAKNIQYF. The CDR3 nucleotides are TGCAGTGCTTCGACCCCTAGGAGGGCCAAAAACATTCAGTACTTC.

The CDR3 region is CASSFSLDRSNQPQHF. The CDR3 DNA sequence: TGTGCCAGCAGTTTCTCTCTGGACAGGAGCAATCAGCCCCAGCATTTT. The gene calls are TRBV12-3 or TRBV12-4 and TRBJ1-5; 7 bases fit TRBD1. J gave up 1 base and V 3 bases, and 6 bases lay outside the gene matches. The CDR3 has 16 amino acids.

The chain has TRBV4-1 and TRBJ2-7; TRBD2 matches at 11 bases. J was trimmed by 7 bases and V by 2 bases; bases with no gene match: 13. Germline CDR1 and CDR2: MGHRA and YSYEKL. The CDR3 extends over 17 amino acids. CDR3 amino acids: CASSQPQTSGTLREQYF. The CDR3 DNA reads TGCGCCAGCAGCCAACCACAGACTAGCGGGACCTTGAGGGAGCAGTACTTC.

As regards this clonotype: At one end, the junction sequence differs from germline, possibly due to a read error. CDR3 loop: CASSSGTSGNIGWETQYF. CDR3 coding DNA: TGTGCTAGCAGCTCGGGGACTAGCGGGAACATAGGCTGGGAGACCCAGTACTTC. The rearrangement uses TRBV7-7 and TRBJ2-5, with 13 nucleotides matching TRBD2. The CDR3 loop spans 18 amino acids. Germline CDR1 reads SSHAT; CDR2 reads FNYEAQ (reference sequence). Using reference TRBV7-7 and TRBJ2-5 for the parts outside the CDR3, the full variable domain is GAGVSQSPRYKVTKRGQDVTLRCDPISSHATLYWYQQALGQGPEFLTYFNYEAQPDKSGLPSDRFSAERPEGSISTLTIQRTEQRDSAMYRCASSSGTSGNIGWETQYFGPGTRLLVL.

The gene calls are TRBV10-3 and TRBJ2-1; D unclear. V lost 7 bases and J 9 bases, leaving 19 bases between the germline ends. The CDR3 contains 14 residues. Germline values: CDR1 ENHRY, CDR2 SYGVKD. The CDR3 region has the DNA TGTGCCATCATGACCGAAAGCGAGTGGAGTGAGCAGTTCTTC. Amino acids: CAIMTESEWSEQFF.

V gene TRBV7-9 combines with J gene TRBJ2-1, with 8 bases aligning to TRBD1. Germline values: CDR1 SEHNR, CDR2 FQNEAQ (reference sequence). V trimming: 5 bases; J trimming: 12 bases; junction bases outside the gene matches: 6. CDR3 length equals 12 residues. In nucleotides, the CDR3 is TGTGCCAGCAGCCCGGGACAGGACGGGCAGTTCTTC. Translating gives CASSPGQDGQFF.

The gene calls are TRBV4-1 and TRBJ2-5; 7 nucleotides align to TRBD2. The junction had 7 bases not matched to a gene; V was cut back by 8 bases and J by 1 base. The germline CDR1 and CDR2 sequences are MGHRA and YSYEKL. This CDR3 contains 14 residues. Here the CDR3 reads CASGSGGSQETQYF. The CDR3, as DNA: TGCGCCAGCGGGAGCGGCGGGAGCCAAGAGACCCAGTACTTC.

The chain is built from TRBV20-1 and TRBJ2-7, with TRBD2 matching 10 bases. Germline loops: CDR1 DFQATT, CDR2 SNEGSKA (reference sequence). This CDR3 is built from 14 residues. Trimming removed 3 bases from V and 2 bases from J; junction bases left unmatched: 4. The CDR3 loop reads CSASATSGTYEQYF. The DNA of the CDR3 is TGCAGTGCTAGTGCAACTAGCGGGACCTACGAGCAGTACTTC.

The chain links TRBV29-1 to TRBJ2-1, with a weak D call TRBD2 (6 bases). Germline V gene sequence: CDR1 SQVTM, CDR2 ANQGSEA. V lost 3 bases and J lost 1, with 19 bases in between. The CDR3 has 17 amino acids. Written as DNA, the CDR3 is TGCAGCGTTGAGGTCGCAGTCCGGGAGCGATCCTACAATGAGCAGTTCTTC. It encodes CSVEVAVRERSYNEQFF.

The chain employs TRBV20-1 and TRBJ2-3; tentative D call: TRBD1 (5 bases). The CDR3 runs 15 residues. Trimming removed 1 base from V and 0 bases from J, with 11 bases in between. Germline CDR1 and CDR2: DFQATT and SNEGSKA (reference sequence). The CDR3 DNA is TGCAGTGCTAGAGTGTGGGGCGATAGCACAGATACGCAGTATTTT. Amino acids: CSARVWGDSTDTQYF.

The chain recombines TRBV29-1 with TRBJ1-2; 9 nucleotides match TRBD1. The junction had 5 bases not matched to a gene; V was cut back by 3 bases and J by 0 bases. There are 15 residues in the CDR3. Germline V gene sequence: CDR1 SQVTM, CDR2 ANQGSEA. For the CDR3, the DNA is TGCAGCGTTGATCGGGACAGGGAAGCTAACTATGGCTACACCTTC. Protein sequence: CSVDRDREANYGYTF.

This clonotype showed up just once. The CDR3 sequence: CSAELAGEADTQYF. As DNA, the CDR3 is TGCAGTGCTGAACTAGCGGGAGAGGCAGATACGCAGTATTTT. The chain combines TRBV20-1 with TRBJ2-3, with TRBD2 matching 11 bases. Germline CDR1 is DFQATT and CDR2 is SNEGSKA (reference sequence). The ends lost 5 bases at V and 4 bases at J; junction bases unmatched: 5. This CDR3 is 14 amino acids long.

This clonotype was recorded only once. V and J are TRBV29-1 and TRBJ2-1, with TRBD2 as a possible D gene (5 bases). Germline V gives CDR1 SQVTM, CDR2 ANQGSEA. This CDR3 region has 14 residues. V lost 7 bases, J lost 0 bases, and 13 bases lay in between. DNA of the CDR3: TGCAGCGCCGACGGGGATAGCTCCTACAATGAGCAGTTCTTC. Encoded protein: CSADGDSSYNEQFF.

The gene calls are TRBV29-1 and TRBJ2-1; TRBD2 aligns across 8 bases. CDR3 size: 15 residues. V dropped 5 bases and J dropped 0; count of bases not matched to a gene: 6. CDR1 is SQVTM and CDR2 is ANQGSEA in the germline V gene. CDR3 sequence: CSVSGSDTSYNEQFF. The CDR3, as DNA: TGCAGCGTTAGCGGGAGTGATACCTCCTACAATGAGCAGTTCTTC.

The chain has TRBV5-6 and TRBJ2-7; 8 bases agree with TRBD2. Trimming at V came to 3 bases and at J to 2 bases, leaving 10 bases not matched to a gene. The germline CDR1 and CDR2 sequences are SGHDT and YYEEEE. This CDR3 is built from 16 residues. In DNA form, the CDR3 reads TGTGCCAGCAGCTCGGGAGGGACCTACCTCGCCTACGAGCAGTACTTC. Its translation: CASSSGGTYLAYEQYF.

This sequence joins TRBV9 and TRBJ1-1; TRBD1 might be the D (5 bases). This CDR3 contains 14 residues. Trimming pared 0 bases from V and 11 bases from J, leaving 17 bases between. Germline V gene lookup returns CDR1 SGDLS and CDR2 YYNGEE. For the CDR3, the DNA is TGTGCCAGCAGCGTAGAGGACACCCCAAAGGGGGCTTTCTTT. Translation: CASSVEDTPKGAFF.

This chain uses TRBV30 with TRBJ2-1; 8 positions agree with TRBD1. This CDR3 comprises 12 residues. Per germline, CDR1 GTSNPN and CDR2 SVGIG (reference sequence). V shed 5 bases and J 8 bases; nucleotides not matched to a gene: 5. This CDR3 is CAWEQGADEQFF. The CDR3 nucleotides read TGTGCCTGGGAGCAGGGGGCCGATGAGCAGTTCTTC.

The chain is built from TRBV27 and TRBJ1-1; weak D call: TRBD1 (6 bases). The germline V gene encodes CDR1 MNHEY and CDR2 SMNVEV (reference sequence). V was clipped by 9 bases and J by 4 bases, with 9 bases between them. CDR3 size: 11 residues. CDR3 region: CASTQGTEAFF. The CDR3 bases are TGTGCCAGTACACAGGGCACTGAAGCTTTCTTT.

The CDR3 DNA reads TGTGCCAGTAGACCGACAGGGTTTACCTACAATGAGCAGTTCTTC. Its protein is CASRPTGFTYNEQFF. The chain has TRBV19 and TRBJ2-1; 7 nucleotides align to TRBD1. The CDR3 runs 15 residues. Losses at the gene ends were 6 bases for V and 2 bases for J; bases not matched to a gene: 7. Germline V CDR1 and CDR2: LNHDA, SQIVND (reference sequence).

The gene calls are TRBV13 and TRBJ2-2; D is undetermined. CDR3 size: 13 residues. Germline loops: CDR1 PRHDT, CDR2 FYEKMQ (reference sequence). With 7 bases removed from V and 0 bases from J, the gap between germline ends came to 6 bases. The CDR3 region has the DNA TGTGCCAGCACCGTTTCGAACACCGGGGAGCTGTTTTTT. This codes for CASTVSNTGELFF.

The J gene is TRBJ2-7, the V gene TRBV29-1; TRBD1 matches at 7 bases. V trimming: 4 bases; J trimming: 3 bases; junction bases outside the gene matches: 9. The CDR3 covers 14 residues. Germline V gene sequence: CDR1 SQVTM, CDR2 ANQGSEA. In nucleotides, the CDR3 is TGCAGCGTTGTTGGGACAGTTGGTCTCTACGAGCAGTACTTC. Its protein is CSVVGTVGLYEQYF.

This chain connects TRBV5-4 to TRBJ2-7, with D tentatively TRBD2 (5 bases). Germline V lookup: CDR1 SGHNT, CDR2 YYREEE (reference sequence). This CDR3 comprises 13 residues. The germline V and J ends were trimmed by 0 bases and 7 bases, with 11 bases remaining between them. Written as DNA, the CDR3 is TGTGCCAGCAGCTTGGAAGGTCGGGAAGAGCAGTACTTC. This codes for CASSLEGREEQYF.

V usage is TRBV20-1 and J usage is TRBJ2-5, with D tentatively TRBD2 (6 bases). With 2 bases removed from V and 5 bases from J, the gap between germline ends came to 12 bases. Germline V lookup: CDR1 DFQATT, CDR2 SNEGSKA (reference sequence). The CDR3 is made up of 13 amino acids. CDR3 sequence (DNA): TGCAGTGCTAGACCGGGACTGGAGGAGACCCAGTACTTC. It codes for CSARPGLEETQYF.

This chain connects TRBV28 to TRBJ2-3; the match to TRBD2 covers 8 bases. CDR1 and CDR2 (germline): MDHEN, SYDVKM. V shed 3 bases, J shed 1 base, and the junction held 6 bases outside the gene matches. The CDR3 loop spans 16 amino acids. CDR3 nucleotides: TGTGCCAGCAGTTTTGTAGCGGGACTGCGCACAGATACGCAGTATTTT. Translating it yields CASSFVAGLRTDTQYF.

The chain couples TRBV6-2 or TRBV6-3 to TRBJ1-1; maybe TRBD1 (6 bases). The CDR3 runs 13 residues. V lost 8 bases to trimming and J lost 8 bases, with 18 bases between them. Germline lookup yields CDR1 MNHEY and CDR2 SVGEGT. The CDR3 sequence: CASGPSGASEAFF. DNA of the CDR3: TGTGCCAGCGGACCCTCAGGGGCATCAGAAGCTTTCTTT.